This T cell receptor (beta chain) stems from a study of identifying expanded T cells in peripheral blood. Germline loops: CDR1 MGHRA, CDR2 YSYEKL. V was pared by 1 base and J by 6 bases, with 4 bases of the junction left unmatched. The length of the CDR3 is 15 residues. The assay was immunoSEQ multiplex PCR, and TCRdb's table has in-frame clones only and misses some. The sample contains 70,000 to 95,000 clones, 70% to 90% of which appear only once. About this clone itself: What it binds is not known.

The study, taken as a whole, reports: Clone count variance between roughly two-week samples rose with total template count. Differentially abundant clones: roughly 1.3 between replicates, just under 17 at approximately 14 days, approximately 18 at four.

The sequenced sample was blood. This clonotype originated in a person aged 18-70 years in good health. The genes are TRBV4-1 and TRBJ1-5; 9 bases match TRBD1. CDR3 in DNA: TGCGCCAGCAGCCAAGGGGACAGGGATGGTCAGCCCCAGCATTTT. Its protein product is CASSQGDRDGQPQHF.